This T cell receptor (beta chain) stems from a study of T cell responses to AZD1222 COVID-19 vaccine. Per the germline V gene, CDR1 is LGHNA and CDR2 is YSLEER. V lost 4 bases and J lost 2; bases outside the gene matches: 12. The CDR3 sequence is 18 residues long. A note on this clone: Its specificity is unknown.

Assay used: immunoSEQ multiplex PCR; TCRdb lists only in-frame clones, some missing. Among 100,000 to 110,000 clones listed, around 87% were seen once. Study conclusions and caveats: Regions 160-218 and 743-854 held dominance among vaccine-associated CD4 TCRs, which spanned spike. Females made up more of the donors, who were largely white British, and clonal diversity may have come out too low.

Source: peripheral blood, taken on day 0 of MenACWY control vaccination. The receptor comes from an adult in good health. V and J are TRBV4-3 and TRBJ2-3; 10 bases are shared with TRBD1. CDR3 coding DNA: TGCGCCAGCAGCCCCAGGGGGGATGGGACAGGGGACACAGATACGCAGTATTTT. Translation: CASSPRGDGTGDTDTQYF.